This T cell receptor beta chain stems from a study of synovial regulatory T cells in juvenile arthritis. Clones were read by immunoSEQ multiplex PCR, and TCRdb kept only the in-frame ones, dropping some. The listing contains about 860 clones. CDR1 and CDR2 (germline): SQVTM, ANQGSEA. The CDR3 extends over 12 amino acids. The protein alone is recorded here. This clone is medium-sized by frequency. The synovial samples were synovial fluid, paired with peripheral blood from each active arthritis patient. The J gene is TRBJ2-7, the V gene TRBV29-1. The TCR comes from a donor younger than 30 with juvenile idiopathic arthritis. Sequencing was carried out using Treg cells from the synovium. CDR3: CSVGRNSYEQYF.